This T cell receptor (beta chain) was sequenced in a study of cytomegalovirus exposure and HLA in healthy donors. The CDR3 covers 14 residues. The V gene's germline CDR1 is LGHNA and CDR2 YNFKEQ. The V gene lost 3 bases and the J gene lost 3 bases, with 8 bases spanning the gap. 13 Jbeta primers and 60 Vbeta primers were used for the PCR. The data were produced by immunoSEQ multiplex PCR, yet TCRdb's version contains in-frame clones alone and is incomplete. Seen here are roughly 77,000 clones, approximately 79% observed once, and the top ten hold around an eighth. The chain recombines TRBV4-2 with TRBJ2-2, with D possibly matching TRBD1 (5 bases). This clonotype was sampled from a woman in her 40s in good health and CMV-seropositive. Sequenced: PBMCs. CDR3 DNA: TGTGCCAGCAGCCAGGCCAGGGACACCGGGGAGCTGTTTTTT. Its translation: CASSQARDTGELFF.